This T cell receptor beta chain is from a study of shared clonotypes between healthy human individuals. Study outcomes and limitations: The donor pool, a small one, limited the genetic and exposure-history diversity represented.

As concerns this clone: Its matching antigen is unknown.

CDR3 length equals 15 residues. Germline V gene sequence: CDR1 MDHEN, CDR2 SYDVKM. V lost 4 bases to trimming and J lost 3 bases, with 15 bases between them. The table came from immunoSEQ multiplex PCR; TCRdb's copy has only in-frame clones and leaves some out. The table records some 1.4 million clones, around 97% of them present only once. Specimen: naive CD4+ T cells sorted from blood. Subset defined: CD45RA+ positively selected. This clonotype was obtained from a man between 25 and 39 years old in good health. V and J are TRBV28 and TRBJ1-1; D gene ambiguous. This CDR3 reads CASSSGGVADTEAFF. The CDR3 bases are TGTGCCAGCAGTTCAGGCGGGGTCGCAGACACTGAAGCTTTCTTT.